This TCR beta chain was recovered during a study of blood T cells in healthy people across ages. The use of a sample-barcoded 5' primer and a J-beta primer mix characterized a second PCR of roughly 7 to 12 cycles. One entry per CDR3 protein results from TCRdb running MiXCR on the 5' RACE reads. The data show 600,000 to 1,000,000 distinct CDR3 sequences, about 62% seen once. The CDR3 consists of 16 residues. V shed 2 bases and J 2 bases; nucleotides not matched to a gene: 6. V is TRBV12-3 or TRBV12-4 and J is TRBJ2-3; TRBD2 matches at 8 bases. Sequencing input: blood. This sequence originates from a young man in good health. The CDR3 DNA sequence: TGTGCCAGCAGTTTACGGGAGCGGGGGCCCACAGATACGCAGTATTTT. It specifies CASSLRERGPTDTQYF.